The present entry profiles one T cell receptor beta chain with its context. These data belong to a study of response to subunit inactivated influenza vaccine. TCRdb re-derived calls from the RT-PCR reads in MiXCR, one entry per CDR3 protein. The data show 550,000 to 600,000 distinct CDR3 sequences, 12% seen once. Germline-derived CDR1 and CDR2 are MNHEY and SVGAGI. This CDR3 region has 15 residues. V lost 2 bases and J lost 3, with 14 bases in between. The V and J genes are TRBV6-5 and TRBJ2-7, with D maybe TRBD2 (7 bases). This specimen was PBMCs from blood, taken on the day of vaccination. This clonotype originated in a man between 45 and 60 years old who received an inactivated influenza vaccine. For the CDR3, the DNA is TGTGCCAGCAGTTACGCAGGGGAGGGGTACTACGAGCAGTACTTC. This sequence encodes CASSYAGEGYYEQYF.